These T cell receptor beta chains were read from a single sample in a study of T cell responses to AZD1222 COVID-19 vaccine. TCRdb's table, derived via immunoSEQ multiplex PCR, lists solely in-frame clones and lacks some. The sample consists of about 42,000 clones, about 91% of them appearing once. Sequenced here: peripheral blood, sampled 28 days after the second AZD1222 dose. The receptors here all came from an adult who received the AZD1222 COVID-19 vaccine. Both conserved end residues are part of each CDR3. Fields, in order: D gene, J gene, V gene, clone size, CDR3 protein, CDR3 DNA. The D gene is left open where the match is weak. A clone size is listed for some rows: how often the clone was seen (once, few, many), or a class if it is expanded.

D: .
J: TRBJ1-2
V: TRBV12-3/TRBV12-4
size: .
CDR3: CASSFGWASGYTF
DNA: TGTGCCAGCAGTTTTGGGTGGGCGTCCGGCTACACCTTC

D: .
J: TRBJ1-1
V: TRBV10-3
size: once
CDR3: CAISEVGQLEAFF
DNA: TGTGCCATCAGTGAGGTCGGACAGCTTGAAGCTTTCTTT

D: .
J: TRBJ2-7
V: TRBV7-9
size: .
CDR3: CASSPQAGTDEQYF
DNA: TGTGCCAGCAGCCCTCAGGCGGGAACCGACGAGCAGTACTTC

D: .
J: TRBJ1-4
V: TRBV7-3
size: once
CDR3: CASSLTHAANEKLFF
DNA: TGTGCCAGCAGCTTAACGCACGCCGCAAATGAAAAACTGTTTTTT

D: .
J: TRBJ2-7
V: TRBV5-1
size: .
CDR3: CASSLVNPAVEQYF
DNA: TGCGCCAGCAGCTTGGTTAACCCAGCCGTTGAGCAGTACTTC

D: TRBD1
J: TRBJ1-4
V: TRBV5-1
size: .
CDR3: CASSLQGATKNNEKLFF
DNA: TGCGCCAGCAGCTTGCAGGGGGCGACGAAAAATAATGAAAAACTGTTTTTT

D: .
J: TRBJ2-2
V: TRBV5-4
size: .
CDR3: CASSLEGWANTGELFF
DNA: TGTGCCAGCAGCTTGGAAGGGTGGGCGAACACCGGGGAGCTGTTTTTT

D: .
J: TRBJ1-6
V: TRBV9
size: .
CDR3: CASSVGQGTYNSPLHF
DNA: TGTGCCAGCAGCGTAGGTCAGGGCACCTATAATTCACCCCTCCACTTT

D: .
J: TRBJ1-3
V: TRBV30
size: few
CDR3: CAWSAYRDCFF
DNA: TGTGCCTGGAGTGCTTACCGGGACTGCTTTTTT

D: .
J: TRBJ1-1
V: TRBV5-1
size: .
CDR3: CASSLVLNTEAFF
DNA: TGCGCCAGCAGCTTGGTTCTGAACACTGAAGCTTTCTTT

D: .
J: TRBJ1-3
V: TRBV18
size: .
CDR3: CASSRPEGNTIYF
DNA: TGTGCCAGCTCACGACCCGAAGGAAACACCATATATTTT

D: .
J: TRBJ1-1
V: TRBV27
size: .
CDR3: CASSFHTVRGTEAFF
DNA: TGTGCCAGCAGTTTCCACACAGTGCGGGGGACTGAAGCTTTCTTT

D: .
J: TRBJ2-5
V: TRBV30
size: .
CDR3: CAWRSLSGEETQYF
DNA: TGTGCCTGGCGATCCCTGTCGGGGGAAGAGACCCAGTACTTC

D: .
J: TRBJ2-3
V: TRBV6-4
size: .
CDR3: CASSVSRDTDTQYF
DNA: TGTGCCAGCAGTGTTTCGCGGGACACAGATACGCAGTATTTT

D: .
J: TRBJ1-2
V: TRBV6-1
size: once
CDR3: CASSEDQGRPYGYTF
DNA: TGTGCCAGCAGTGAGGATCAGGGTCGACCCTATGGCTACACCTTC

D: TRBD2
J: TRBJ2-1
V: TRBV19
size: .
CDR3: CASSPRGGPYNEQFF
DNA: TGTGCCAGTAGTCCCCGGGGGGGACCCTACAATGAGCAGTTCTTC

D: .
J: TRBJ2-6
V: TRBV7-6
size: .
CDR3: CASSFQSAGANVLTF
DNA: TGTGCCAGCAGCTTCCAGAGTGCTGGGGCCAACGTCCTGACTTTC

D: .
J: TRBJ2-7
V: TRBV25-1
size: .
CDR3: CASSDNTGQYF
DNA: TGTGCCAGCAGTGATAATACCGGACAGTACTTC

D: TRBD2
J: TRBJ2-3
V: TRBV5-4
size: .
CDR3: CASSLSGTSKDTQYF
DNA: TGTGCCAGCAGCTTGTCTGGGACTAGTAAAGATACGCAGTATTTT

D: .
J: TRBJ2-2
V: TRBV7-2
size: once
CDR3: CASSPRWDLTGELFF
DNA: TGTGCCAGCAGCCCGCGGTGGGACCTCACCGGGGAGCTGTTTTTT

D: .
J: TRBJ1-2
V: TRBV7-3
size: .
CDR3: CASSLEDLYGYTF
DNA: TGTGCCAGCAGCTTAGAGGATCTCTATGGCTACACCTTC

D: TRBD1
J: TRBJ2-5
V: TRBV12-5
size: .
CDR3: CASGDRGETQYF
DNA: TGTGCTAGTGGAGACAGGGGAGAGACCCAGTACTTC

D: .
J: TRBJ1-3
V: TRBV18
size: .
CDR3: CASSPYASSGNTIYF
DNA: TGTGCCAGCTCACCGTACGCAAGCTCTGGAAACACCATATATTTT

D: TRBD2
J: TRBJ2-1
V: TRBV7-8
size: .
CDR3: CASSLAGLAGHEQFF
DNA: TGTGCCAGCAGCTTAGCGGGACTAGCGGGCCATGAGCAGTTCTTC

D: .
J: TRBJ2-1
V: TRBV5-1
size: .
CDR3: CASSLVGTDSYNEQFF
DNA: TGCGCCAGCAGCTTGGTAGGGACCGACTCCTACAATGAGCAGTTCTTC

D: .
J: TRBJ1-1
V: TRBV6-5
size: once
CDR3: CASSYGQVNTEAFF
DNA: TGTGCCAGCAGTTACGGGCAGGTAAACACTGAAGCTTTCTTT

D: .
J: TRBJ1-2
V: TRBV27
size: .
CDR3: CASSSGYGYTF
DNA: TGTGCCAGCAGTTCGGGTTATGGCTACACCTTC

D: TRBD1
J: TRBJ1-5
V: TRBV19
size: .
CDR3: CASSTWTGTGNQPQHF
DNA: TGTGCCAGTAGTACCTGGACAGGGACCGGCAATCAGCCCCAGCATTTT

D: .
J: TRBJ1-1
V: TRBV5-4
size: .
CDR3: CASSLARANTEAFF
DNA: TGTGCCAGCAGCCTAGCTAGGGCGAACACTGAAGCTTTCTTT

D: .
J: TRBJ1-5
V: TRBV24-1
size: .
CDR3: CATSDLSPGGGQPQHF
DNA: TGTGCCACCAGTGATTTGTCCCCGGGAGGCGGTCAGCCCCAGCATTTT

D: TRBD1
J: TRBJ2-2
V: TRBV5-1
size: .
CDR3: CASSMGQAVTGELFF
DNA: TGCGCCAGCAGCATGGGACAGGCGGTCACCGGGGAGCTGTTTTTT

D: .
J: TRBJ1-2
V: TRBV5-6
size: .
CDR3: CASSWREVKGGYTF
DNA: TGTGCCAGCAGCTGGCGCGAGGTAAAAGGTGGCTACACCTTC

D: .
J: TRBJ2-2
V: TRBV3-1/TRBV3-2
size: once
CDR3: CASSPPKFGGELFF
DNA: TGTGCCAGCAGCCCGCCGAAGTTTGGCGGGGAGCTGTTTTTT

D: TRBD1
J: TRBJ1-1
V: TRBV5-8
size: .
CDR3: CASIPPGRGRRTEAFF
DNA: TGTGCCAGCATCCCCCCGGGTAGGGGGCGCCGGACTGAAGCTTTCTTT

D: .
J: TRBJ1-2
V: TRBV19
size: .
CDR3: CASSIRYDRTYGYTF
DNA: TGTGCCAGTAGTATAAGGTATGACAGGACCTATGGCTACACCTTC

D: .
J: TRBJ1-3
V: TRBV5-8
size: .
CDR3: CASSLAELSNTIYF
DNA: TGTGCCAGCAGCCTGGCAGAGTTATCCAACACCATATATTTT

D: .
J: TRBJ2-2
V: TRBV4-2
size: few
CDR3: CASSQDLQTNTGELFF
DNA: TGTGCCAGCAGCCAAGATTTGCAGACGAACACCGGGGAGCTGTTTTTT

D: .
J: TRBJ2-7
V: TRBV2
size: .
CDR3: CASSPSPGPFGEQYF
DNA: TGTGCCAGCAGTCCCAGTCCGGGACCCTTCGGAGAGCAGTACTTC

D: TRBD1
J: TRBJ1-3
V: TRBV27
size: .
CDR3: CASSPIRDRKSSGNTIYF
DNA: TGTGCCAGCAGCCCGATCCGGGACAGAAAAAGCTCTGGAAACACCATATATTTT

D: .
J: TRBJ1-5
V: TRBV24-1
size: .
CDR3: CATPGGEKLSNQPQHF
DNA: TGTGCCACACCGGGGGGAGAAAAACTTAGCAATCAGCCCCAGCATTTT

D: .
J: TRBJ2-1
V: TRBV7-2
size: once
CDR3: CASSLERAIHNEQFF
DNA: TGTGCCAGCAGCTTAGAGCGGGCTATCCACAATGAGCAGTTCTTC

D: .
J: TRBJ1-6
V: TRBV7-9
size: .
CDR3: CASSPTSSYNSPLHF
DNA: TGTGCCAGCAGTCCGACGAGCTCCTATAATTCACCCCTCCACTTT